This T cell receptor beta chain was captured in a study of post-analysis software for immune sequencing data. Looking at the study overall: Disease trajectories encompassed relapsing-remitting, secondary progressive and progressive-relapsing multiple sclerosis.

Study-wide findings and caveats: When compared against controls, multiple sclerosis patients showed significantly lower normalized Chao1 diversity. By F measure, samples from a shared preparation batch strongly co-clustered. Included in a set of five TRBV segments more frequent in patients than controls were TRBV5-6, TRBV5-1 and TRBV20-1.

Unique-molecular-identifier-tagged TCR beta cDNA libraries were used. Once roughly 0.95 to 10 million T cells were used, roughly 0.5 million cDNA molecules resulted. TCRdb re-derived calls from the PCR reads in MiXCR, one entry per CDR3 protein. Among 700,000 to 900,000 distinct CDR3 sequences, around 45% were seen once, and the ten largest hold roughly 5%. This CDR3 comprises 14 residues. The germline V gene has CDR1 MNHEY and CDR2 SVGEGT. This clonotype was seen just once. The antigen is undetermined. The sample comprised blood. V and J are TRBV6-2 or TRBV6-3 and TRBJ2-5; the match to TRBD1 covers 10 bases. TRBJ2-7 matches the DNA end more closely, so the J call is doubtful. The sequence derives from a girl aged 5-17 years with multiple sclerosis. DNA for the CDR3: TGTGCCAGCAACGAATGGGGACAGGGGAACGAGCAGTACTTC. Translation gives CASNEWGQGNEQYF.